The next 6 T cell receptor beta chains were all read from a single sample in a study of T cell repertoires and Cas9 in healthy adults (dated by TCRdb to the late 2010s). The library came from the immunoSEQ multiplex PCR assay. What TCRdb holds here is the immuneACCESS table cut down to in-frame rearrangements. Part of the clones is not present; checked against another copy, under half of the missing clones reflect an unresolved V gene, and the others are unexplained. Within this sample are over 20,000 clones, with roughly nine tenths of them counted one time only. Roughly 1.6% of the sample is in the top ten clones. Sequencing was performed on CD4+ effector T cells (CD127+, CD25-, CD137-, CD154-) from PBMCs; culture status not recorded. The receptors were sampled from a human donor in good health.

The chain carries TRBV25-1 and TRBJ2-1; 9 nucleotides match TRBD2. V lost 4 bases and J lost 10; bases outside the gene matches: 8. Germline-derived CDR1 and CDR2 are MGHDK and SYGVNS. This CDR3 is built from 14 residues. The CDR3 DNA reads TGTGCCAGCAGTGGCCTCAGACTAGCGGAGGAGCAGTTCTTC. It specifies CASSGLRLAEEQFF.

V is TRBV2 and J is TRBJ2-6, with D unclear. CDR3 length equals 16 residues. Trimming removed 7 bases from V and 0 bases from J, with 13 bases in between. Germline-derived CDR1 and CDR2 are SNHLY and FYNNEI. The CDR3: CASNLGFLSGANVLTF. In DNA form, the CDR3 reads TGTGCCAGCAATCTTGGATTCCTCTCTGGGGCCAACGTCCTGACTTTC. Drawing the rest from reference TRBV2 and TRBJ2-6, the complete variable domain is EPEVTQTPSHQVTQMGQEVILRCVPISNHLYFYWYRQILGQKVEFLVSFYNNEISEKSEIFDDQFSVERPDGSNFTLKIRSTKLEDSAMYFCASNLGFLSGANVLTFGAGSRLTVL.

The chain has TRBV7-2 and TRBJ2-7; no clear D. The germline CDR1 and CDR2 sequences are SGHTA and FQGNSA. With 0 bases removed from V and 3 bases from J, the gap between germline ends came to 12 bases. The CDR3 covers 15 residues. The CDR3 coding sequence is TGTGCCAGCAGCTTAGCAGTCTCCCTAGACTACGAGCAGTACTTC. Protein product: CASSLAVSLDYEQYF.

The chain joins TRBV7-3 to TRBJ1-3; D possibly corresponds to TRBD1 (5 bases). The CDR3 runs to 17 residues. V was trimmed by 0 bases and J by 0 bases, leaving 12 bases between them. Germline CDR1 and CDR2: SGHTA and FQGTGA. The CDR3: CASSLTGDPSSGNTIYF. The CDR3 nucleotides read TGTGCCAGCAGCTTAACGGGGGACCCAAGCTCTGGAAACACCATATATTTT.

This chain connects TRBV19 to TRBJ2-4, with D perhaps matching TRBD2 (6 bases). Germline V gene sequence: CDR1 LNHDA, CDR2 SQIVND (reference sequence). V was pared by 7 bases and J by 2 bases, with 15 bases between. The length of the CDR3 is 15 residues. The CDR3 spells CASNHGGASKNIQYF. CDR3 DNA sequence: TGTGCCAGTAATCATGGAGGGGCTTCCAAAAACATTCAGTACTTC.

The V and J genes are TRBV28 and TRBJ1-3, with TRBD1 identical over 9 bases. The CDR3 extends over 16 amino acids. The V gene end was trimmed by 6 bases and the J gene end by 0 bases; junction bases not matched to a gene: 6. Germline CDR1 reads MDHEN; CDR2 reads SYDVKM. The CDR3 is CASSHQTGGSGNTIYF. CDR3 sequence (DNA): TGTGCCAGCAGCCACCAGACAGGGGGCTCTGGAAACACCATATATTTT.